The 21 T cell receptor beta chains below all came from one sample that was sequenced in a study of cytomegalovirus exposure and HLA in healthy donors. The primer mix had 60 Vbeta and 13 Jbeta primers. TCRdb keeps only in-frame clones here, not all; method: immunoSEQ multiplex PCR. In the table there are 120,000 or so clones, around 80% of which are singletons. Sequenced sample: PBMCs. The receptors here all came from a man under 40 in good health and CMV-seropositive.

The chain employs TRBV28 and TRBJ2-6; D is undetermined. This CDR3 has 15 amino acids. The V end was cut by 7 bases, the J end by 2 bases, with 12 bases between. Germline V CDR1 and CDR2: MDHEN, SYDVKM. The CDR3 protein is CASNTLATGANVLTF. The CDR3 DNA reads TGTGCCAGCAATACCTTAGCTACTGGGGCCAACGTCCTGACTTTC.

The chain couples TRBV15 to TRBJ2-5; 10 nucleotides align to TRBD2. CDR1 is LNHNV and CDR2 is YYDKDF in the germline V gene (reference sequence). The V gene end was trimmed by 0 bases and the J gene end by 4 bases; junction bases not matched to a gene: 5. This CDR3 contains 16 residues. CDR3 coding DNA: TGTGCCACCAGCAGAGATCCTAGCGGGAGAGGAGAGACCCAGTACTTC. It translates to CATSRDPSGRGETQYF.

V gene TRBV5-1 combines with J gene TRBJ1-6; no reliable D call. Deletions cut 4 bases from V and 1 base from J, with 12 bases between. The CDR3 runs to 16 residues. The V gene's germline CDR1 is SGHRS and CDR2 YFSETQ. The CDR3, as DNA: TGCGCCAGCAGCCCTAACAGTGGATCCTATAATTCACCCCTCCACTTT. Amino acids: CASSPNSGSYNSPLHF.

The chain's CDR3 is CAIVEESNTGELFF. The CDR3 DNA is TGTGCCATCGTTGAGGAATCGAACACCGGGGAGCTGTTTTTT. The V call is TRBV10-3, the J call TRBJ2-2; D is unresolved. Looked up from germline, CDR1 is ENHRY and CDR2 is SYGVKD. With 8 bases removed from V and 0 bases from J, the gap between germline ends came to 10 bases. This CDR3 comprises 14 residues.

DNA of the CDR3: TGCAGCGTTCATGAGACTAGCGGTTACAATGAGCAGTTCTTC. Protein sequence: CSVHETSGYNEQFF. The rearrangement uses TRBV29-1 and TRBJ2-1; 9 nucleotides line up with TRBD2. V shed 5 bases and J 4 bases; nucleotides not matched to a gene: 6. CDR3 length: 14 amino acids. Germline V gives CDR1 SQVTM, CDR2 ANQGSEA.

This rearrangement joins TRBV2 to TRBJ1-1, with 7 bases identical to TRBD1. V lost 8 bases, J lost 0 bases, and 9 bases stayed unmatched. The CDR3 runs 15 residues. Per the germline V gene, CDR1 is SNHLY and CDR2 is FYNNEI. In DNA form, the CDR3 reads TGTGCCAGCCCGGGACAGCGTGATATGAACACTGAAGCTTTCTTT. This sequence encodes CASPGQRDMNTEAFF. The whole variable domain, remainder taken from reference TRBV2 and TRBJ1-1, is EPEVTQTPSHQVTQMGQEVILRCVPISNHLYFYWYRQILGQKVEFLVSFYNNEISEKSEIFDDQFSVERPDGSNFTLKIRSTKLEDSAMYFCASPGQRDMNTEAFFGQGTRLTVV.

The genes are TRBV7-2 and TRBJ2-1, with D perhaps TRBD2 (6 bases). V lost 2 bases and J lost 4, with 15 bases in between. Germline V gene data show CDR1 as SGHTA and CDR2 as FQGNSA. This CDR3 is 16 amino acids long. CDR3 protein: CASSLLASGRYNEQFF. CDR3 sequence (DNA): TGTGCCAGCAGCTTACTGGCGAGCGGGCGATACAATGAGCAGTTCTTC.

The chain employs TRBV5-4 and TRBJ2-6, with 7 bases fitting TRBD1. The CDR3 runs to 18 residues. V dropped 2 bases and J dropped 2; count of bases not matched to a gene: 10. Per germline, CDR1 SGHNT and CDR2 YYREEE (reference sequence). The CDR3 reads CASSFPTGTIPGANVLTF. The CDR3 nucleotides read TGTGCCAGCAGCTTTCCGACAGGGACCATACCTGGGGCCAACGTCCTGACTTTC.

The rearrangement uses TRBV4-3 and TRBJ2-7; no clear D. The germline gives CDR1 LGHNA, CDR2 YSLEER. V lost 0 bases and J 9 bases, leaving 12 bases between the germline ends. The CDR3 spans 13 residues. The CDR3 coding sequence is TGCGCCAGCAGCCAAGAATACGGTAGAGGGCAGTACTTC. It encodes CASSQEYGRGQYF.

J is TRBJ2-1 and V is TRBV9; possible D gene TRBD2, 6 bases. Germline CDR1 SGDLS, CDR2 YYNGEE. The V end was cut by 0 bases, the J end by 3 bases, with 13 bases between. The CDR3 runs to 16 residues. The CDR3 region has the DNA TGTGCCAGCAGCGTAGGAGGAGGGATGCTCTACAATGAGCAGTTCTTC. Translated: CASSVGGGMLYNEQFF.

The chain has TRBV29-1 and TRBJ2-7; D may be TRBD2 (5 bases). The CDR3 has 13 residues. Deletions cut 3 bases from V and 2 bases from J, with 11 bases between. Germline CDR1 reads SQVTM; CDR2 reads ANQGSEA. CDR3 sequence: CSVEGDIPYEQYF. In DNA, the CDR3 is TGCAGCGTTGAGGGAGATATTCCCTACGAGCAGTACTTC.

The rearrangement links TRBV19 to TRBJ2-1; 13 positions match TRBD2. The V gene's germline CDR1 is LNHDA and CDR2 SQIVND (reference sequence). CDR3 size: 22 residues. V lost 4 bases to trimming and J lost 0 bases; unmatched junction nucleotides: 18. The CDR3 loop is CASSRGHKDRTSGGTSYNEQFF. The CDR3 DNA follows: TGTGCCAGTAGTAGGGGACACAAAGACCGGACTAGCGGGGGCACCTCCTACAATGAGCAGTTCTTC.

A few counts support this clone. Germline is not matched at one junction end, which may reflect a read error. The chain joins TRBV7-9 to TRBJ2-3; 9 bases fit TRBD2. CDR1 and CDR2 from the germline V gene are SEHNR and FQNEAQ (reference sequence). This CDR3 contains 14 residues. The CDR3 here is CASSLAGPTDTQYF. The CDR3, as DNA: TGTGCCAGCAGCCTAGCGGGGCCCACAGATACGCAGTATTTT. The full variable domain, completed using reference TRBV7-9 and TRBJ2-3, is DTGVSQNPRHKITKRGQNVTFRCDPISEHNRLYWYRQTLGQGPEFLTYFQNEAQLEKSRLLSDRFSAERPKGSFSTLEIQRTEQGDSAMYLCASSLAGPTDTQYFGPGTRLTVL.

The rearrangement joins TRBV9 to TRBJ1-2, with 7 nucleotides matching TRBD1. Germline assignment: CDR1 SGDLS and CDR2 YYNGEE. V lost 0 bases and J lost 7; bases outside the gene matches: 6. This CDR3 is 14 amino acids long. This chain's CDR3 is CASSVGTGPFGYTF. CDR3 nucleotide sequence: TGTGCCAGCAGCGTAGGGACAGGACCCTTTGGCTACACCTTC.

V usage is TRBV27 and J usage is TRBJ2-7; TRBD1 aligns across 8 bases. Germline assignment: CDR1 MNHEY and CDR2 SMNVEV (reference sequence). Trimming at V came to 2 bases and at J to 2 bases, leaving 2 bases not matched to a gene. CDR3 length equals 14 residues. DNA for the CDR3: TGTGCCAGCAGTTTAGCAGGGGGCCCCTACGAGCAGTACTTC. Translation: CASSLAGGPYEQYF.

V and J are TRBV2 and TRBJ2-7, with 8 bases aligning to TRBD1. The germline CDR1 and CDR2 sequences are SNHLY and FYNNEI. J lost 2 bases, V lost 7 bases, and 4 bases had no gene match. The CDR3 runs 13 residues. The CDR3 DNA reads TGTGCCAGCAATTCGGACAGGGCCTACGAGCAGTACTTC. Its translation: CASNSDRAYEQYF.

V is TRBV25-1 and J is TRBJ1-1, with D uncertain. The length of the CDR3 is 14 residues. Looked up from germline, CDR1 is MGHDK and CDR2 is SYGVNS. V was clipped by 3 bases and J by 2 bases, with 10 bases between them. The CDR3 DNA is TGTGCCAGCAGTGATTTGGGCAGCAACACTGAAGCTTTCTTT. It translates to CASSDLGSNTEAFF.

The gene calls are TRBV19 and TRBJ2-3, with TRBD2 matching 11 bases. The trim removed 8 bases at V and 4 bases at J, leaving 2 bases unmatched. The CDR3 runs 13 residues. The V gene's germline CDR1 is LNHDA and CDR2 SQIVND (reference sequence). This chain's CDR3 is CASGLAGPDTQYF. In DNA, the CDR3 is TGTGCCAGTGGACTAGCGGGCCCAGATACGCAGTATTTT.

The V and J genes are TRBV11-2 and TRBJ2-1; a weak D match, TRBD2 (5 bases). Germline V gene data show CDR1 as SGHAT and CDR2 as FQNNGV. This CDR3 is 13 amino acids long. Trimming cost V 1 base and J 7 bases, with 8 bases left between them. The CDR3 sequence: CASSLGRGNEQFF. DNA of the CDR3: TGTGCCAGCAGCTTAGGCCGGGGAAATGAGCAGTTCTTC.

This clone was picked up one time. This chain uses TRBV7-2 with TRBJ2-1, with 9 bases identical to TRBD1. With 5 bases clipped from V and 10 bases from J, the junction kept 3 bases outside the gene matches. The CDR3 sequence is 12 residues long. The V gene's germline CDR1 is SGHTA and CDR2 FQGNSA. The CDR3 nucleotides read TGTGCCAGCAGCCTTGGGACAGGGGAGCAGTTCTTC. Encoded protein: CASSLGTGEQFF.

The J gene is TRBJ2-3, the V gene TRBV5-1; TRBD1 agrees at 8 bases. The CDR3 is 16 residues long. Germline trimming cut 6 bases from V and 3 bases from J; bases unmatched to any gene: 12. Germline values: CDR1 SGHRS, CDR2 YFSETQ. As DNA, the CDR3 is TGCGCCAGCAAGTACGTCAGGGGGCTTGTGACAGATACGCAGTATTTT. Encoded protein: CASKYVRGLVTDTQYF.